A single sample is the source of the 15 T cell receptor beta chains below, sequenced in a study of T-cell reconstitution after alpha-beta-depleted transplantation in children. The study, taken as a whole, reports: By one year post-transplant, T-cell counts and diversity largely arose from T cells that were newly produced.

Their recognized antigens are unknown. A library of TCRbeta sequences, prepared with unique molecular identifiers, was generated. TCRdb analysed the PCR reads with MiXCR anew, one entry per CDR3 protein. The sample includes around 300,000 distinct CDR3 sequences, around 7.3% of them seen just once. This specimen was peripheral blood, taken 360 days after TCRalphabeta/CD19-depleted stem cell transplant. All receptors derive from a female patient aged 2-9 years who had a stem cell transplant for Fanconi anemia, so the T cells may come from the graft donor.

This rearrangement joins TRBV11-1 to TRBJ2-2; D possibly corresponds to TRBD2 (7 bases). This CDR3 is 16 amino acids long. Germline V CDR1 and CDR2: SGHAT, FQDESV (reference sequence). V was cut by 4 bases and J by 4 bases, with 16 bases left in between. The CDR3 loop is CASSSWRGGSTGELFF. The CDR3 DNA reads TGTGCCAGCAGCTCCTGGAGGGGGGGGAGCACCGGGGAGCTGTTTTTT. Filled out from reference TRBV11-1 and TRBJ2-2, the complete variable domain reads EAEVAQSPRYKITEKSQAVAFWCDPISGHATLYWYRQILGQGPELLVQFQDESVVDDSQLPKDRFSAERLKGVDSTLKIQPAELGDSAMYLCASSSWRGGSTGELFFGEGSRLTVL.

This clonotype was found many times. This sequence joins TRBV20-1 and TRBJ1-2; D is unclear. With 0 bases removed from V and 1 base from J, the gap between germline ends came to 15 bases. The CDR3 covers 16 residues. CDR1 and CDR2 from the germline V gene are DFQATT and SNEGSKA (reference sequence). The CDR3 DNA follows: TGCAGTGCTAGAGATGATCGGTCCCCTTTTAACTATGGCTACACCTTC. Protein sequence: CSARDDRSPFNYGYTF.

This clonotype has only a few counts. This chain uses TRBV2 with TRBJ2-7; D ambiguous. V was cut by 10 bases and J by 0 bases, with 10 bases left in between. The CDR3 extends over 12 amino acids. Per germline, CDR1 SNHLY and CDR2 FYNNEI. Written as DNA, the CDR3 is TGTGCCACCTCCCTTTACTCCTACGAGCAGTACTTC. Translation gives CATSLYSYEQYF.

The chain combines TRBV20-1 with TRBJ2-2; 12 bases line up with TRBD2. Unmatched junction bases numbered 5, after V lost 0 bases and J lost 0 bases. Germline V gives CDR1 DFQATT, CDR2 SNEGSKA (reference sequence). The CDR3 is 18 residues long. This CDR3 is CSARDGLAGYANTGELFF. The DNA for the CDR3 is TGCAGTGCTAGAGACGGACTAGCGGGGTACGCGAACACCGGGGAGCTGTTTTTT.

This clonotype was seen at least ten times. V is TRBV6-5 and J is TRBJ2-1, with D perhaps matching TRBD1 (5 bases). Per germline, CDR1 MNHEY and CDR2 SVGAGI. The CDR3 sequence is 15 residues long. Trimming left V 2 bases short and J 0 bases short, with 8 bases between. CDR3 loop: CASSYRGSSYNEQFF. The CDR3 DNA reads as TGTGCCAGCAGTTACAGGGGTAGCTCCTACAATGAGCAGTTCTTC.

Only a few counts were recorded for this clonotype. The rearrangement joins TRBV7-2 to TRBJ2-7; D is unresolved. This CDR3 region has 12 residues. Germline loops: CDR1 SGHTA, CDR2 FQGNSA. V dropped 5 bases and J dropped 7 bases, with 12 bases sitting between them. In nucleotides, the CDR3 is TGTGCCAGCAGCCCCCACCGTCAAGAGCAGTACTTC. This codes for CASSPHRQEQYF.

This clonotype appeared many times. This chain connects TRBV4-3 to TRBJ1-1; D is undetermined. Trimming cost V 4 bases and J 2 bases, with 20 bases left between them. The CDR3 runs to 17 residues. Germline lookup yields CDR1 LGHNA and CDR2 YSLEER. The CDR3 sequence is CASSPAWVNSINTEAFF. In nucleotides, the CDR3 is TGCGCCAGCAGCCCGGCATGGGTAAACAGTATTAACACTGAAGCTTTCTTT.

This clonotype was counted ten times or more. The rearrangement uses TRBV12-3 or TRBV12-4 and TRBJ1-1; possibly TRBD1 for D (6 bases). Trimming took 2 bases from V and 6 from J, leaving 10 bases between them. The CDR3 contains 13 residues. DNA of the CDR3: TGTGCCAGCAGTTTAATCAGGGGCGCTGAAGCTTTCTTT. This translates into CASSLIRGAEAFF.

This clonotype was seen at least ten times. This chain connects TRBV28 to TRBJ2-7; a possible D gene is TRBD2 (5 bases). CDR3 length: 12 amino acids. V lost 6 bases to trimming and J lost 6 bases, with 12 bases between them. Germline V gene sequence: CDR1 MDHEN, CDR2 SYDVKM. The CDR3: CASRIIRGEQYF. The CDR3 DNA sequence: TGTGCCAGCAGGATTATACGGGGCGAGCAGTACTTC.

The table lists this clonotype with many counts. This rearrangement joins TRBV28 to TRBJ2-6, with 8 bases that match TRBD1. The V gene end was trimmed by 3 bases and the J gene end by 0 bases; junction bases not matched to a gene: 7. Germline V gives CDR1 MDHEN, CDR2 SYDVKM. The CDR3 loop spans 18 amino acids. The CDR3 coding sequence is TGTGCCAGCAGTTTGACGCAGGGGGCATTCTCTGGGGCCAACGTCCTGACTTTC. Protein product: CASSLTQGAFSGANVLTF.

This clonotype was recorded a few times. The gene calls are TRBV12-3 or TRBV12-4 and TRBJ2-3; 11 bases match TRBD2. After removal of 3 bases from V and 1 base from J, the junction contained 12 bases not matched to a gene. The CDR3 has 19 residues. The CDR3 sequence is CASSFIVAGGGGGTDTQYF. CDR3 coding DNA: TGTGCCAGCAGTTTCATAGTAGCGGGGGGGGGTGGGGGCACAGATACGCAGTATTTT.

This clonotype was seen many times. The V call is TRBV21-1, the J call TRBJ2-3; the D call in the table, TRBD1, was not verified against the DNA. TRBV21-1 represents a pseudogene. CDR3 size: 15 residues. CDR3 amino acids: CASSKAVRGRDTQYF. DNA for the CDR3: TGTGCCAGCAGCAAAGCGGTCAGGGGACGAGATACGCAGTATTTT.

This clonotype was observed many times. The V gene is TRBV12-3 or TRBV12-4, the J gene TRBJ1-1; D uncertain. The CDR3 sequence is 12 residues long. Deletions cut 6 bases from V and 7 bases from J, with 12 bases between. The CDR3 region has the DNA TGTGCCAGCAGACCTATAATTGGTGAAGCTTTCTTT. This encodes CASRPIIGEAFF.

This clonotype occurred a few times. In nucleotides, the CDR3 is TGTGCCAGCAGGCCTCGGGGGCCGTTCAATGAGCAGTTCTTC. Residues: CASRPRGPFNEQFF. J is TRBJ2-1 and V is TRBV6-2 or TRBV6-3; D is possibly TRBD1 or TRBD2 (6 bases each). Germline V gene sequence: CDR1 MNHEY, CDR2 SVGEGT. Trimming shortened V by 6 bases and J by 6 bases, and 15 bases separated the two germline ends. This CDR3 is built from 14 residues.

The table lists this clonotype with a few counts. The chain combines TRBV27 with TRBJ1-4, with 9 bases fitting TRBD1. Unmatched junction bases numbered 17, after V lost 4 bases and J lost 8 bases. There are 18 residues in the CDR3. Per the germline V gene, CDR1 is MNHEY and CDR2 is SMNVEV (reference sequence). CDR3 nucleotide sequence: TGTGCCAGCAGTTCTCACCTGACAGGGGGAGGGGCAATCGAAAAACTGTTTTTT. Its translation: CASSSHLTGGGAIEKLFF.